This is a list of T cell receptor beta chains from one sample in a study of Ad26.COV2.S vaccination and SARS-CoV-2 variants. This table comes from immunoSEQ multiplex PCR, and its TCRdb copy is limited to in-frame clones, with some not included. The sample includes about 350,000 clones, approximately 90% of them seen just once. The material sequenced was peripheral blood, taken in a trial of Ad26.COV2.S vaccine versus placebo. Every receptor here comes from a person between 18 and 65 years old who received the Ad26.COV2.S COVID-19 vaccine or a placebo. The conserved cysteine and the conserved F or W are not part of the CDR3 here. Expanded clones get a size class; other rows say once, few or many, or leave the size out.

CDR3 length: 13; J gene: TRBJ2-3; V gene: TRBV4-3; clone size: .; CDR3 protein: ASSQIGMSPDTQY
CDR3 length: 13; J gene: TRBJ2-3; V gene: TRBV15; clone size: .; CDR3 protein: ATRVSGKSTDTQY
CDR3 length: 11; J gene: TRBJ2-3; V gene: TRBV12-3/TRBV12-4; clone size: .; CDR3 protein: ASTLTSTDTQY
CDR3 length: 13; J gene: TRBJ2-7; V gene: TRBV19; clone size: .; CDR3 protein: ASSNPGTAPYEQY
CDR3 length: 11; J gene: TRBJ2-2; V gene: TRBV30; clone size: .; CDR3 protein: AWPLLATGELF
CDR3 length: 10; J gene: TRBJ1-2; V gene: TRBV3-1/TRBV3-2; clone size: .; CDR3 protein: ASSQVNYGYT
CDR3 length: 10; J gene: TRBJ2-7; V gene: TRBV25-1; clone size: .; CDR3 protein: AVQGAPYEQY
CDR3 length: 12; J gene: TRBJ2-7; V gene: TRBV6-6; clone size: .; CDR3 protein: ASSYSSQGLEQY
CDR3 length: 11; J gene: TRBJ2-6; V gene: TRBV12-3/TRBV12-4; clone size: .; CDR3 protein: ATAHSGANVLT
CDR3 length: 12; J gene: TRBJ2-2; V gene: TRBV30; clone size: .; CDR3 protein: AWRRQTRSGELF
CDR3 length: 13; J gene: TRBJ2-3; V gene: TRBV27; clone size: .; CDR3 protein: ASSLSAASTDTQY
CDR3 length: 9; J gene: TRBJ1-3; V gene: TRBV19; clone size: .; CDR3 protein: AGDSGNTIY
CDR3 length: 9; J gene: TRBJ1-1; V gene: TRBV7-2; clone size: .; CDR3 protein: ASSRGRGAF
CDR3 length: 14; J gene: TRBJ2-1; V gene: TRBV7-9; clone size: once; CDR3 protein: ASSATSGFTYNEQF
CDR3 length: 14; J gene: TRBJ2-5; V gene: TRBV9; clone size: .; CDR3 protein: ASSAADVAGVETQY
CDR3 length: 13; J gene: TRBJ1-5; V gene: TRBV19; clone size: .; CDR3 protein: ASSSHEGSNQPQH
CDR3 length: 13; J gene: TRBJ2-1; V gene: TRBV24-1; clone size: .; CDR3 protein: ATSDPRTSGGQEF
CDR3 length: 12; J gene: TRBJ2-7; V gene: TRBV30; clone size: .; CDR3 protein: AWSVDRAVVEQY
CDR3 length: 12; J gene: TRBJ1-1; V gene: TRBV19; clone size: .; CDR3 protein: ASGTTGTNTEAF
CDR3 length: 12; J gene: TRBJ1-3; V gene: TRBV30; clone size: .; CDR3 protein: AWSPDYSGNTIY
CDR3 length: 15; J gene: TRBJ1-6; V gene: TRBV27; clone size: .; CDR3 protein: ASSLIPRGSYNSPLH
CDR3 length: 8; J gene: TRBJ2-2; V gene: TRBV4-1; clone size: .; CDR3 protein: ARCTGELF
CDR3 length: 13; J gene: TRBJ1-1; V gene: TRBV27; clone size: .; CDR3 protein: ASSLSENMNTEAF
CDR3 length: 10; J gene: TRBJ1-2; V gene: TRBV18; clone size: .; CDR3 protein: ASSPDTYGYT
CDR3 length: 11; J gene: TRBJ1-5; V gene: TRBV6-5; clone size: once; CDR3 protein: ATGDRGDQPQH
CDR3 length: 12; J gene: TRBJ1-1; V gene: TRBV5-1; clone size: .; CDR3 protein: ASSLDRGNTEAF
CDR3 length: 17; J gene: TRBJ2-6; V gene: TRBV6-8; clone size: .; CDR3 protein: ASSSIRVSGLSGANVLT
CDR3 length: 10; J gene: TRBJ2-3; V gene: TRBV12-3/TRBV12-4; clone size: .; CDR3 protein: ASSYSTDTQY
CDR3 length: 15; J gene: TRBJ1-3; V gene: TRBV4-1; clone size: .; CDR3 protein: ASSQDRGFYSGNTIY
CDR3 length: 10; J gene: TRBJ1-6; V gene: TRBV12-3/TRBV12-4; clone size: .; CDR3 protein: ASSFLGTPLH
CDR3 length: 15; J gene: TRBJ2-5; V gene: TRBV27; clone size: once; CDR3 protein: ASSFVGEVQGVGTQY
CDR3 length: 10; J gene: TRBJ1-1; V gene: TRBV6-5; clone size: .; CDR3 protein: ASLGASTEAF
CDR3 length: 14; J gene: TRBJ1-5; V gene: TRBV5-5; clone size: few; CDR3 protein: ASSFVPGGSNQPQH
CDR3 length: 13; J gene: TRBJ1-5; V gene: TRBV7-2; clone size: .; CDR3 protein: ASSLAQGSHQPQH
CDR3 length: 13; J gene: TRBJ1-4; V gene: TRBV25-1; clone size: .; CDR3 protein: ASSHRVIRDEKLF
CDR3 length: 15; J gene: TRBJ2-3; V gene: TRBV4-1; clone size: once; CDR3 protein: ASSQDGTGGPTDTQY
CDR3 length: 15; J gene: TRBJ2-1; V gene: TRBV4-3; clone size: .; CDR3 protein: ASSAIWWESSYNEQF
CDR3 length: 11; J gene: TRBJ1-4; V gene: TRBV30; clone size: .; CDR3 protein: AWEGQSNEKLF
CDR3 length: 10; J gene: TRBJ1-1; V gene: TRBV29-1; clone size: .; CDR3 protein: SVRGVITEAF
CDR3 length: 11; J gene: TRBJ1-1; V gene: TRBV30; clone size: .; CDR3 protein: AWAGGTDTEAF
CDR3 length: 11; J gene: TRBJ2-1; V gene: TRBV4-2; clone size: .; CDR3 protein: ASSQVVYNEQF
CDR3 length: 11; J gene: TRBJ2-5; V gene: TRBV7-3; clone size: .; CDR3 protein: ASGGGHQETQY
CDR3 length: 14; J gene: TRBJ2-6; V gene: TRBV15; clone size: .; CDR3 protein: ATSRVRVTGANVLT
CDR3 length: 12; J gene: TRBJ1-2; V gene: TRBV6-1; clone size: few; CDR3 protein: ASSETLGDYGYT
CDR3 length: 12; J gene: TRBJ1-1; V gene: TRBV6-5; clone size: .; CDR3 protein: ASIRARQGRDAF
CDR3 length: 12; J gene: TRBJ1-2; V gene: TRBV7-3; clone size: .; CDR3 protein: ASSTTTGRGGYT
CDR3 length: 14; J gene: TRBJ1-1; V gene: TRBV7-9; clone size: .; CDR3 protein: ASSLPLGGERTEAF
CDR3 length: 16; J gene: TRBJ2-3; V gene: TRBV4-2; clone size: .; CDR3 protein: ASSWTSGGGEGTDTQY